This is a list of T cell receptor beta chains from one sample in a study of glioma-infiltrating T cells after dendritic cell vaccination. TCRdb keeps only in-frame clones here, not all; method: immunoSEQ multiplex PCR. Of 85,000 to 110,000 clones listed, roughly 76% were seen once; the top ten hold roughly 12%. The sample in question was blood, obtained before dendritic cell vaccination. These receptors came from a human donor with glioblastoma. Both conserved end residues are part of each CDR3. A D gene is named only where the DNA matches it firmly. Rows may omit the clone size; those that give it use once, few, many or a size class.

-	TRBV29-1	-	TRBJ2-5	CSGSALGSRGETQYF	TGCAGCGGTAGTGCCCTCGGATCCCGAGGAGAGACCCAGTACTTC
-	TRBV19	-	TRBJ2-3	CASTMVGGSTDTQYF	TGTGCCAGTACCATGGTAGGGGGTAGCACAGATACGCAGTATTTT
-	TRBV19	-	TRBJ1-2	CASSIVGGAPNGYTF	TGTGCCAGTAGTATAGTGGGAGGTGCCCCTAATGGCTACACCTTC
few	TRBV6-6	TRBD1	TRBJ2-2	CAIRDRTSGELFF	TGTGCCATAAGGGACAGGACCTCCGGGGAGCTGTTTTTT
-	TRBV13	-	TRBJ1-2	CASSFQGPTHYGYTF	TGTGCCAGCAGCTTCCAGGGGCCAACCCACTATGGCTACACCTTC
-	TRBV10-2	-	TRBJ2-2	CASSEQGRTGELFF	TGCGCCAGCAGTGAACAGGGCCGGACCGGGGAGCTGTTTTTT
-	TRBV30	-	TRBJ1-2	CAWDYRGFSGYTF	TGTGCCTGGGACTACCGGGGGTTTTCTGGCTACACCTTC
-	TRBV5-1	-	TRBJ1-2	CASSLSQQAQGYTF	TGCGCCAGCAGCTTGTCTCAGCAGGCTCAAGGCTACACCTTC
-	TRBV7-9	-	TRBJ2-7	CASSSAGEQYF	TGTGCCAGCAGCTCGGCAGGCGAGCAGTACTTC
few	TRBV5-1	TRBD1	TRBJ1-2	CASSYNFRDRVGYTF	TGCGCCAGCAGCTACAATTTCCGGGACAGGGTTGGTTACACCTTC
-	TRBV4-1	TRBD1	TRBJ2-7	CASSRTRDRDYEQYF	TGCGCCAGCAGCCGGACCCGGGACAGGGATTACGAGCAGTACTTC
-	TRBV7-9	TRBD1	TRBJ1-2	CASSLGGTGENYGYTF	TGTGCCAGCAGCTTAGGAGGGACAGGAGAAAACTATGGCTACACCTTC
-	TRBV6-4	TRBD2	TRBJ2-3	CASSEAGDGGGTQYF	TGTGCCAGCAGCGAAGCGGGGGACGGAGGAGGTACGCAGTATTTT
few	TRBV11-2	-	TRBJ2-1	CASSPNRDFNEQFF	TGTGCCAGCAGCCCGAACCGGGACTTCAATGAGCAGTTCTTC
-	TRBV5-6	TRBD2	TRBJ2-7	CASSLEAGTWYF	TGTGCCAGCAGCTTGGAAGCGGGGACCTGGTACTTC
-	TRBV7-2	-	TRBJ2-2	CASSKEYVGELFF	TGTGCCAGCAGCAAGGAGTACGTCGGGGAGCTGTTTTTT
-	TRBV7-2	-	TRBJ2-3	CASSLGLGDTQYF	TGTGCCAGCAGCTTGGGGCTGGGCGATACGCAGTATTTT
few	TRBV14	-	TRBJ2-2	CASSQDIVTGELFF	TGTGCCAGCAGCCAAGATATTGTTACCGGGGAGCTGTTTTTT
-	TRBV19	-	TRBJ2-7	CASSFRHGMNYEQHF	TGTGCCAGTAGTTTCAGACACGGGATGAACTACGAGCAGCACTTC
-	TRBV19	TRBD2	TRBJ2-1	CASSTLAGPYNEQFF	TGTGCCAGTAGTACGCTAGCGGGTCCCTACAATGAGCAGTTCTTC
-	TRBV9	-	TRBJ1-1	CASNVQGLNTEAFF	TGTGCCAGCAACGTCCAGGGGCTGAACACTGAAGCTTTCTTT
-	TRBV27	TRBD1	TRBJ1-2	CASSSRTGHYGYTF	TGTGCCAGCAGTTCACGGACAGGGCACTATGGCTACACCTTC
-	TRBV11-2	TRBD1	TRBJ1-1	CASRPTGGGTEAFF	TGTGCCAGCAGACCTACAGGGGGCGGGACTGAAGCTTTCTTT
once	TRBV27	-	TRBJ1-4	CASSLSPRRGEKLFF	TGTGCCAGCAGTTTATCCCCGAGGCGTGGTGAAAAACTGTTTTTT
many	TRBV6-4	TRBD2	TRBJ2-5	CASSDSSGGLETQYF	TGTGCCAGCAGTGACTCTAGCGGGGGGTTGGAGACCCAGTACTTC
few	TRBV2	-	TRBJ1-6	CASSTVPTYNSPLHF	TGTGCCAGCAGTACAGTCCCGACCTATAATTCACCCCTCCACTTT
-	TRBV4-3	TRBD1	TRBJ2-1	CASSQGNRGYEQFF	TGCGCCAGCAGCCAAGGAAACAGGGGTTATGAGCAGTTCTTC
-	TRBV14	-	TRBJ2-5	CASSQLYKETQYF	TGTGCCAGCAGCCAACTGTACAAAGAGACCCAGTACTTC
-	TRBV19	TRBD1	TRBJ2-3	CASSTGTGGTDTQYF	TGTGCCAGTAGTACCGGGACAGGGGGGACAGATACGCAGTATTTT
once	TRBV9	TRBD1	TRBJ1-4	CASSVTGAYNEKLFF	TGTGCCAGCAGCGTTACAGGGGCGTATAATGAAAAACTGTTTTTT
-	TRBV10-3	-	TRBJ2-3	CATARFGTDTQYF	TGTGCCACCGCGAGATTCGGCACAGATACGCAGTATTTT